Included here is one TCR beta chain sequence, with context. Its specificity is not known. Treatment denoted: oral pan-JAK inhibitor, 5-10 mg twice daily. Sorting of PBMCs yielded the CD4+ and CD8+ T cells. J lost 2 bases, V lost 4 bases, and 12 bases had no gene match. Per germline, CDR1 GTSNPN and CDR2 SVGIG (reference sequence). The CDR3 is 18 amino acids. Reverse transcription of extracted RNA yielded cDNA, which provided the sequencing template. The protocol was immunoSEQ multiplex PCR, while the TCRdb copy is restricted to in-frame clones and leaves out a portion. Of over 150,000 clones in the sample, nearly 60% were seen once. The data derive from a study of CD8+ T cells in alopecia areata. Study-level background: Treated patients received severity scores based on the percentage of scalp area affected. Points from the study as a whole: Treatment with tofacitinib significantly lowered scalp clonality and reduced expanded CD8+ clones among the top 100.

This chain uses TRBV30 with TRBJ2-1; TRBD2 matches at 12 bases. This TCR was sampled from a human donor with alopecia areata. Sequenced material: CD4+ T cells sorted from blood, taken at week 24, from a patient treated with tofacitinib. Here the CDR3 DNA reads TGTGCCTGGACCTCGGCTAGCGGGAGGGCCGTCACCTACAATGAGCAGTTCTTC. Its translation is CAWTSASGRAVTYNEQFF.